This paragraph covers one TCR beta chain sequence. Clinical histories supplied by participants themselves formed the basis of cohort assignment. Cohort 3 recovered donors had two negative PCRs, clearance, or symptom resolution. The sample belongs to a study of blood T cell repertoires in COVID-19. Turning to the study itself: Acute and convalescent COVID-19 specimens originated in the United States, Italy and Spain.

As processed by the authors: Researchers report that nucleated cell counts were estimated from reference gene primer amplification. TCRdb keeps only in-frame clones here, not all; method: immunoSEQ multiplex PCR. The V and J calls and clone size are taken from that table; D and trimming were inferred from the DNA. This sample has roughly 400,000 clones, with just under 90% found just once. With V trimmed by 0 bases and J by 9 bases, 8 bases remained unmatched. This CDR3 is built from 16 residues. The V gene's germline CDR1 is WNHNN and CDR2 SYGVQD (reference sequence). The chain carries TRBV10-1 and TRBJ2-1; 10 bases are shared with TRBD2. Sequenced sample: PBMCs or T cells enriched from blood (not recorded which). The sequence was obtained from a woman aged 30 to 39 who had recovered from COVID-19. The CDR3 sequence is CASSESPTSGWSEQFF. In DNA form, the CDR3 reads TGCGCCAGCAGTGAGTCCCCGACTAGCGGGTGGAGTGAGCAGTTCTTC.